These 18 T cell receptor beta chains share one sample of origin, sequenced in a study of T-cell reconstitution after alpha-beta-depleted transplantation in children listed by TCRdb under 2016. This specimen's treatment or condition label, interpreted: allogeneic hematopoietic cell transplantation with graft depleted of TCRalphabeta T cells and CD19 B cells. The library was produced with PCR. The reads were generated on an Illumina HiSeq 2500. Molecular barcoding was employed in the preparation of TCR libraries, with unique molecular identifiers being used to normalize TCRbeta repertoire quantification. The public reads were run again by TCRdb, first through fastp at Q25 and then through MiXCR, and only productive beta chains were kept. Rows with one shared CDR3 protein collapse into an entry with the most common genes and DNA. This sample comprises approximately 170,000 distinct CDR3 sequences, over 8.5% of them detected only once. The ten largest make up about 13% of the sample.

Sequencing used PBMCs, obtained before TCRalphabeta/CD19-depleted stem cell transplant. The source is a boy between 2 and 10 years old with acute myeloid leukemia, due to receive a stem cell transplant.

J is TRBJ2-3 and V is TRBV24-1; 16 nucleotides align to TRBD2. Germline CDR1 is KGHDR and CDR2 is SFDVKD. V lost 7 bases and J lost 2; bases outside the gene matches: 2. This CDR3 spans 16 amino acids. As DNA, the CDR3 is TGTGCCACCAGGGGACTAGCGGGAGGGACCACAGATACGCAGTATTTT. Its translation: CATRGLAGGTTDTQYF.

This clonotype was seen repeatedly, ten times or more. The CDR3 DNA is TGTGCCAGCAGCCCACAACGACAGGGCACCTATGGCTACACCTTC. It specifies CASSPQRQGTYGYTF. The chain couples TRBV4-2 to TRBJ1-2; 7 bases are a match to TRBD1. V shed 4 bases, J shed 4 bases, and the junction held 9 bases outside the gene matches. The CDR3 has 15 amino acids. Germline V gives CDR1 LGHNA, CDR2 YNFKEQ.

The table lists this clonotype with many counts. The chain is built from TRBV7-2 and TRBJ1-2; possible D gene TRBD1, 5 bases. Trimming took 2 bases from V and 3 from J, leaving 13 bases between them. The CDR3 covers 15 residues. Germline loops: CDR1 SGHTA, CDR2 FQGNSA. This chain's CDR3 is CASSLSAGQDYGYTF. CDR3 in DNA: TGTGCCAGCAGCTTATCGGCAGGGCAGGACTATGGCTACACCTTC.

Many counts were recorded for this clonotype. J is TRBJ1-1 and V is TRBV15, with TRBD1 as a possible D gene (5 bases). CDR1 and CDR2 from the germline V gene are LNHNV and YYDKDF (reference sequence). V lost 8 bases and J lost 1, with 11 bases in between. This CDR3 has 13 amino acids. CDR3: CATRGGANTEAFF. In nucleotides, the CDR3 is TGTGCCACCCGGGGAGGGGCGAACACTGAAGCTTTCTTT.

This clonotype occurred many times. The genes are TRBV10-3 and TRBJ2-7; 8 nucleotides match TRBD2. The V gene end was trimmed by 6 bases and the J gene end by 4 bases; junction bases not matched to a gene: 11. Germline V gene lookup returns CDR1 ENHRY and CDR2 SYGVKD. CDR3 size: 15 residues. The CDR3 DNA follows: TGTGCCATCAGGGACGTAGCGGGACGGAATTACGAGCAGTACTTC. Its translation: CAIRDVAGRNYEQYF.

About this clonotype: A much larger clone is a single base away; this may be a read error. The chain is built from TRBV20-1 and TRBJ1-1; D might be TRBD1 (5 bases). Per the germline V gene, CDR1 is DFQATT and CDR2 is SNEGSKA (reference sequence). The CDR3 runs to 11 residues. For the CDR3, the DNA is TGCAGTGTTCGGGGCAACACTGACGCTTTCTTT. This encodes CSVRGNTDAFF.

As to this clonotype: Given a much more abundant clone one base away, this may be a read error. The rearrangement joins TRBV3-1 to TRBJ2-5; 8 bases fit TRBD1. The CDR3 totals 15 residues. Per germline, CDR1 LGHDT and CDR2 YNNKEL (reference sequence). This CDR3 reads CASTQRTGRQETQYF. As DNA, the CDR3 is TGTGCCAGCACCCAACGGACAGGGAGACAAGAGACCCAGTACTTC.

This clonotype occurred many times. This chain joins TRBV7-2 and TRBJ2-1; TRBD2 agrees at 7 bases. With V trimmed by 5 bases and J by 10 bases, 5 bases remained unmatched. The CDR3 length is 12 residues. Germline lookup yields CDR1 SGHTA and CDR2 FQGNSA. CDR3 amino acids: CASSPGLGEQFF. CDR3 coding DNA: TGTGCCAGCAGCCCAGGACTAGGCGAGCAGTTCTTC. The full variable domain, in which reference TRBV7-2 and TRBJ2-1 provide the parts outside the CDR3, is GAGVSQSPSNKVTEKGKDVELRCDPISGHTALYWYRQSLGQGLEFLIYFQGNSAPDKSGLPSDRFSAERTGGSVSTLTIQRTQQEDSAVYLCASSPGLGEQFFGPGTRLTVL.

This clonotype was recorded at least ten times. CDR3 DNA sequence: TGCAGTGCTAGACGGACAGGGGCAGATACGCAGTATTTT. Its protein is CSARRTGADTQYF. This chain joins TRBV20-1 and TRBJ2-3; 9 bases map to TRBD1. With V trimmed by 2 bases and J by 4 bases, 1 base remained unmatched. CDR1 is DFQATT, CDR2 SNEGSKA, per germline (reference sequence). This CDR3 is built from 13 residues.

This clonotype was seen repeatedly, ten times or more. The chain carries TRBV6-5 and TRBJ2-5; 7 nucleotides match TRBD1. V dropped 6 bases and J dropped 2; count of bases not matched to a gene: 6. Germline assignment: CDR1 MNHEY and CDR2 SVGAGI. The CDR3 consists of 14 residues. The CDR3 sequence: CASRSGTVQETQYF. The CDR3 DNA follows: TGTGCCAGCAGGTCCGGGACAGTGCAAGAGACCCAGTACTTC.

V gene TRBV15 combines with J gene TRBJ1-1, with 8 bases aligning to TRBD1. The V gene end was trimmed by 2 bases and the J gene end by 3 bases; junction bases not matched to a gene: 5. CDR1 and CDR2 (germline): LNHNV, YYDKDF (reference sequence). The CDR3 is 15 amino acids. The CDR3 loop is CATSRITGGDTEAFF. CDR3 nucleotides: TGTGCCACCAGCAGAATTACAGGGGGTGACACTGAAGCTTTCTTT.

This clonotype was counted many times. The chain couples TRBV30 to TRBJ2-3; D call uncertain. CDR1 and CDR2 from the germline V gene are GTSNPN and SVGIG (reference sequence). V dropped 0 bases and J dropped 2 bases, with 6 bases sitting between them. CDR3 length equals 13 residues. As DNA, the CDR3 is TGTGCCTGGAGTGTATCAATCACAGATACGCAGTATTTT. Encoded protein: CAWSVSITDTQYF.

Many counts were recorded for this clonotype. A much larger clone sits a single nucleotide away, making a read error possible. The V and J genes are TRBV7-8 and TRBJ2-3; no firm D call. Trimming shortened V by 7 bases and J by 2 bases, and 4 bases separated the two germline ends. The CDR3 covers 11 residues. Germline lookup yields CDR1 SGHVS and CDR2 FQNEAQ. The CDR3 protein is CASTLTDTQYF. The CDR3 DNA sequence: TGTGCCAGCACCCTCACAGATACGCAGTATTTT.

At least ten counts were recorded for this clonotype. This chain uses TRBV7-9 with TRBJ1-1; D remains unclear. Trimming cost V 4 bases and J 1 base, with 10 bases left between them. CDR1 is SEHNR and CDR2 is FQNEAQ in the germline V gene (reference sequence). The CDR3 consists of 14 residues. The CDR3 coding sequence is TGTGCCAGCAGCTCCCGACGGGAGAACACTGAAGCTTTCTTT. Translation gives CASSSRRENTEAFF.

This clonotype came up many times. The J gene is TRBJ2-5, the V gene TRBV5-5; the D is unclear. Germline V gene lookup returns CDR1 SGHKS and CDR2 YYEKEE (reference sequence). Trimming left V 5 bases short and J 4 bases short, with 21 bases between. This CDR3 contains 16 residues. The CDR3 region is CASSTPPTRFPETQYF. Here the CDR3 DNA reads TGTGCCAGCAGTACCCCTCCGACCCGCTTCCCAGAGACCCAGTACTTC.

This clonotype showed up many times. The rearrangement uses TRBV5-1 and TRBJ2-3; the D is unclear. Per the germline V gene, CDR1 is SGHRS and CDR2 is YFSETQ. V dropped 4 bases and J dropped 4 bases, with 16 bases sitting between them. The CDR3 consists of 15 residues. CDR3 bases: TGCGCCAGCAGCCCGATTTCGGACCCTTCAGATACGCAGTATTTT. It specifies CASSPISDPSDTQYF. Full variable domain (rest looked up from reference TRBV5-1 and TRBJ2-3): KAGVTQTPRYLIKTRGQQVTLSCSPISGHRSVSWYQQTPGQGLQFLFEYFSETQRNKGNFPGRFSGRQFSNSRSEMNVSTLELGDSALYLCASSPISDPSDTQYFGPGTRLTVL.

This clonotype was recorded at least ten times. The V gene is TRBV20-1, the J gene TRBJ2-3, with 8 bases aligning to TRBD2. V gave up 0 bases and J gave up 1 base; unmatched junction bases: 6. The V gene's germline CDR1 is DFQATT and CDR2 SNEGSKA (reference sequence). The CDR3 is made up of 16 amino acids. CDR3 protein: CSARDPAGGRTDTQYF. CDR3 nucleotide sequence: TGCAGTGCTAGAGATCCTGCGGGGGGCCGCACAGATACGCAGTATTTT.

V is TRBV3-1 and J is TRBJ2-1, with D possibly matching TRBD1 (5 bases). V was cut by 8 bases and J by 4 bases, with 30 bases left in between. The CDR3 is made up of 19 amino acids. The germline CDR1 and CDR2 sequences are LGHDT and YNNKEL (reference sequence). CDR3 in DNA: TGTGCCAGCTGTTTATTGGACACAGGTTTCCACTTTTTTTACAATGAGCAGTTCTTC. The encoded protein is CASCLLDTGFHFFYNEQFF.